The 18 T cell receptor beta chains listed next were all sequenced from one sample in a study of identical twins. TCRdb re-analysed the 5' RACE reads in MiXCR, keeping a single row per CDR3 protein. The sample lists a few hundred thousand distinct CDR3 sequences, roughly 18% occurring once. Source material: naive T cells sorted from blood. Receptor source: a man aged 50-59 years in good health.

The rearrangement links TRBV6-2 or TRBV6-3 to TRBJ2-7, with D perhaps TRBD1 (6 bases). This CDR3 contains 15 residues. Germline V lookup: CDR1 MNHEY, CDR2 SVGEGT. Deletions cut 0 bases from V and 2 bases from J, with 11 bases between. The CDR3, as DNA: TGTGCCAGCAGTTACTCATGGACAGACACCTACGAGCAGTACTTC. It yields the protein CASSYSWTDTYEQYF.

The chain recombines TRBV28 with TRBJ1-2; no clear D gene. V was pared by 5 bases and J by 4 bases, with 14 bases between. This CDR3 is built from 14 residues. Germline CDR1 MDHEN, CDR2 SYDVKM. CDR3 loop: CASSPQDGPYGYTF. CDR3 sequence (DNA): TGTGCCAGCAGTCCGCAGGACGGACCCTATGGCTACACCTTC.

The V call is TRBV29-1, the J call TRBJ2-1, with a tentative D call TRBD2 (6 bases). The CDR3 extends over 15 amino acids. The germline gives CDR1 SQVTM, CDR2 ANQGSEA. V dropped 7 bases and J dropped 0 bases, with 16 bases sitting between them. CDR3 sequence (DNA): TGCAGCGCCATGGGACTCTCGAGCTCCTACAATGAGCAGTTCTTC. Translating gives CSAMGLSSSYNEQFF.

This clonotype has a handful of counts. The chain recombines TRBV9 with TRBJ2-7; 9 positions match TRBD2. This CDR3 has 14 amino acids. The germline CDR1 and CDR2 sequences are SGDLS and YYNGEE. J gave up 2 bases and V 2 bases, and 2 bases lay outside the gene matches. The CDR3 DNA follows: TGTGCCAGCAGCGTGGGCGGGGGGGCCTACGAGCAGTACTTC. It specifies CASSVGGGAYEQYF. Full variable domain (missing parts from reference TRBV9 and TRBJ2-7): DSGVTQTPKHLITATGQRVTLRCSPRSGDLSVYWYQQSLDQGLQFLIQYYNGEERAKGNILERFSAQQFPDLHSELNLSSLELGDSALYFCASSVGGGAYEQYFGPGTRLTVT.

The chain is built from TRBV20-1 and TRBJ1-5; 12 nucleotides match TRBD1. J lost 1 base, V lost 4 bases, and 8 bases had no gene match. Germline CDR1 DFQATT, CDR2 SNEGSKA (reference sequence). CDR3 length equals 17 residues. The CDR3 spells CSAIPGTGGWSNQPQHF. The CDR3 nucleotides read TGCAGTGCTATCCCCGGGACAGGGGGCTGGAGCAATCAGCCCCAGCATTTT.

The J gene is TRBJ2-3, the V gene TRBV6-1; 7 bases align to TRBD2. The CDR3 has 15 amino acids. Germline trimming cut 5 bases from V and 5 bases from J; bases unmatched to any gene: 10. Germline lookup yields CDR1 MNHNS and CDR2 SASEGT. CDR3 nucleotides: TGTGCCAGCAGTCGGCCCGGCGGGGGAAGAGATACGCAGTATTTT. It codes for CASSRPGGGRDTQYF.

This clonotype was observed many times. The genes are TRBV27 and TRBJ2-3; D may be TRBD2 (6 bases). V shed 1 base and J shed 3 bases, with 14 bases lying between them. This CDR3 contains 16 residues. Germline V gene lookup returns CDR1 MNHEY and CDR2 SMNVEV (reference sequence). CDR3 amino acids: CASSLLTGVGTDTQYF. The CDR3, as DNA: TGTGCCAGCAGTTTATTGACGGGGGTAGGAACAGATACGCAGTATTTT.

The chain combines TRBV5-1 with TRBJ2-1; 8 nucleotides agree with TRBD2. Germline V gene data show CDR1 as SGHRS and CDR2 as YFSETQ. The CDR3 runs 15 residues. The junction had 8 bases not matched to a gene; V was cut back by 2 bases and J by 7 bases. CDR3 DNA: TGCGCCAGCAGCTTCTCTGGCGGGAGGAAAAATGAGCAGTTCTTC. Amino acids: CASSFSGGRKNEQFF.

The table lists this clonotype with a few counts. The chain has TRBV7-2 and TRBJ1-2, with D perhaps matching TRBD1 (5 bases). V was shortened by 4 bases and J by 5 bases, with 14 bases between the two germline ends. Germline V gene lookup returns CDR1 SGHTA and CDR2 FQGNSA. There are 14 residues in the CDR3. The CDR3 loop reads CASSSRDPSYGYTF. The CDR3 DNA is TGTGCCAGCAGCTCCAGGGACCCCTCATATGGCTACACCTTC.

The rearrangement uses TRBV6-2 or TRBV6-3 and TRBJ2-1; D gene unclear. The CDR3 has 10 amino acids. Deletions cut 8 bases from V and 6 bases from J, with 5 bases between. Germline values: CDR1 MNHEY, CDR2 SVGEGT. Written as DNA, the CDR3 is TGTGCCAGCGGAGTCAATGAGCAGTTCTTC. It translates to CASGVNEQFF.

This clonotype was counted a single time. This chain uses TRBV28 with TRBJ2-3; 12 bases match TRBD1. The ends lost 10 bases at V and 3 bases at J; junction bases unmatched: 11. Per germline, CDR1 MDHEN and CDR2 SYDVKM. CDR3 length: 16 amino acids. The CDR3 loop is CATGGTGGLVTDTQYF. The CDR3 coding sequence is TGTGCCACTGGGGGGACAGGGGGCCTTGTTACAGATACGCAGTATTTT.

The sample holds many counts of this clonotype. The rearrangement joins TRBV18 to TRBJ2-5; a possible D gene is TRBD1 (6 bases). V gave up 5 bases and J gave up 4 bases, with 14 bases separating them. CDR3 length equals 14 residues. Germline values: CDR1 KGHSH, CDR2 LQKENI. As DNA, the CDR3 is TGTGCCAGCTCATTCCGGGAAGGGGGAGAGACCCAGTACTTC. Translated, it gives CASSFREGGETQYF.

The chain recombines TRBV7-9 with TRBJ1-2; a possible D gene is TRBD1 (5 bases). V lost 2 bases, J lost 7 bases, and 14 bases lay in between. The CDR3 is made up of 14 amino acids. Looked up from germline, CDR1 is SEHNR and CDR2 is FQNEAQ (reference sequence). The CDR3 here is CASSLPNGQGGYTF. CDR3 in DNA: TGTGCCAGCAGCTTACCCAACGGGCAGGGTGGCTACACCTTC.

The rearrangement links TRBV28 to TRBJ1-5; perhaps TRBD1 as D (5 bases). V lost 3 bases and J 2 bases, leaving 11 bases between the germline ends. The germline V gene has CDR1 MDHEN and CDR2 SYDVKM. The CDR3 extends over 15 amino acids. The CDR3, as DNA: TGTGCCAGCAGTTTTTACGGCAGGGGCAATCAGCCCCAGCATTTT. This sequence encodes CASSFYGRGNQPQHF.

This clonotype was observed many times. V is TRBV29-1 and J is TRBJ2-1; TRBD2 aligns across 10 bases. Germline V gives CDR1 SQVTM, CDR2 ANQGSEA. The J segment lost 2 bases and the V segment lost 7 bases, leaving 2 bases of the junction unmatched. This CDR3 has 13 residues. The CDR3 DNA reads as TGCAGCGGGAGCGGGAGGGCCTACAATGAGCAGTTCTTC. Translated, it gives CSGSGRAYNEQFF.

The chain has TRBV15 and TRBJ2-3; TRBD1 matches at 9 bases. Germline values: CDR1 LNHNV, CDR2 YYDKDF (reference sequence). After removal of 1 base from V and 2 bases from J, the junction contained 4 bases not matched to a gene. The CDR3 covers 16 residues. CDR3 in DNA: TGTGCCACCAGCAGAGCAGACAGGGGGTTCACAGATACGCAGTATTTT. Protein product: CATSRADRGFTDTQYF.

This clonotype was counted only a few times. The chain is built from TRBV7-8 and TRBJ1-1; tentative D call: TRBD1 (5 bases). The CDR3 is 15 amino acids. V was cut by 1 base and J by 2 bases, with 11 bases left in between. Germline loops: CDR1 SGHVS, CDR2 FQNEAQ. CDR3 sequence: CASSLVRRTNTEAFF. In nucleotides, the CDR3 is TGTGCCAGCAGCTTAGTGAGACGGACAAACACTGAAGCTTTCTTT.

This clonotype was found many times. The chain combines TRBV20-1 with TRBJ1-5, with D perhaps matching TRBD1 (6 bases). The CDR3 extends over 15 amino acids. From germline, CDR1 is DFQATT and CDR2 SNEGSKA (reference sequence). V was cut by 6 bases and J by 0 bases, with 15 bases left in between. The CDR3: CSAKGGGYSNQPQHF. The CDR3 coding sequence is TGCAGTGCGAAAGGGGGGGGCTATAGCAATCAGCCCCAGCATTTT.